This T cell receptor beta chain was observed in a study of cytomegalovirus exposure and HLA in healthy donors. Study observations and caveats: It was about 150 TCR beta chains that were listed as cytomegalovirus-associated. For most TCR sequences rarity was the rule, although some public TCRs occurred in many donors.

Regarding this clone: Antigen: not known.

Repertoires were generated with immunoSEQ multiplex PCR, while TCRdb's copy carries only in-frame clones and drops some. The table includes 200,000 to 250,000 clones, 80% to 85% detected once. V was clipped by 5 bases and J by 0 bases, with 12 bases between them. The CDR3 covers 15 residues. Per germline, CDR1 MNHEY and CDR2 SVGAGI. The material sequenced was PBMCs. V usage is TRBV6-5 and J usage is TRBJ2-3; TRBD1 is a possible D gene (5 bases). This TCR was sampled from a woman aged 30 to 39 in good health and CMV-seropositive. The CDR3 protein is CASSTTGFSTDTQYF. DNA for the CDR3: TGTGCCAGCAGTACTACAGGTTTTAGCACAGATACGCAGTATTTT.